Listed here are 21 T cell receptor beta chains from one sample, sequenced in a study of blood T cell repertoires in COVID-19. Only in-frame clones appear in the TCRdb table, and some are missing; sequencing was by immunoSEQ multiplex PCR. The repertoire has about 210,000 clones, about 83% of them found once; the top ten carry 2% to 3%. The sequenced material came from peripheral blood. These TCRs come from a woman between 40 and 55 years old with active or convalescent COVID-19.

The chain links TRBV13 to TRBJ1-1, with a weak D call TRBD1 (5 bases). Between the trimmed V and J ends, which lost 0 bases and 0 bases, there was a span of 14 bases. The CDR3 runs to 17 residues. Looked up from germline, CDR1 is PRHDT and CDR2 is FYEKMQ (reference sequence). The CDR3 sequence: CASSLGPGEGMNTEAFF. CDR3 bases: TGTGCCAGCAGCTTAGGCCCGGGGGAGGGGATGAACACTGAAGCTTTCTTT. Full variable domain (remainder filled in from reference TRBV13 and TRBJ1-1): AAGVIQSPRHLIKEKRETATLKCYPIPRHDTVYWYQQGPGQDPQFLISFYEKMQSDKGSIPDRFSAQQFSDYHSELNMSSLELGDSALYFCASSLGPGEGMNTEAFFGQGTRLTVV.

CDR3 nucleotides: TGCGCCAGCAGCCAAGATGGCTCTTCGGGCGGGGAGTACTTC. It codes for CASSQDGSSGGEYF. This chain links TRBV4-1 with TRBJ2-7; D may be TRBD2 (6 bases). The CDR3 runs 14 residues. From germline, CDR1 is MGHRA and CDR2 YSYEKL. V was cut by 0 bases and J by 11 bases, with 17 bases left in between.

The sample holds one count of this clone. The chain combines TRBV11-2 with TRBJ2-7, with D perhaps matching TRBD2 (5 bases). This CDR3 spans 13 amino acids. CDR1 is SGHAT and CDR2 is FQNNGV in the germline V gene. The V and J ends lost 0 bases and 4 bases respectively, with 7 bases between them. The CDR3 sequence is CASSLESGYEQYF. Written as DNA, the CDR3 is TGTGCCAGCAGCTTAGAGTCGGGGTACGAGCAGTACTTC.

The CDR3 reads CASSLGLYGYTF. DNA of the CDR3: TGTGCCAGCAGTTTGGGGCTCTATGGCTACACCTTC. The genes are TRBV12-3 or TRBV12-4 and TRBJ1-2; a weak D match, TRBD1 (5 bases). Trimming shortened V by 3 bases and J by 4 bases, and 6 bases separated the two germline ends. The CDR3 is made up of 12 amino acids.

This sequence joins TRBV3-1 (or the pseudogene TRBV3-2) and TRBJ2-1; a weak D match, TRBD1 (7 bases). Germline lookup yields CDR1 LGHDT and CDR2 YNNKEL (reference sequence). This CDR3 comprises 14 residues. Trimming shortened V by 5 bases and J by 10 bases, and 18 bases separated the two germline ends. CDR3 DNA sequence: TGTGCCAGCAGCTTAGGGGGGAGAGGGGGCGAGCAGTTCTTC. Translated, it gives CASSLGGRGGEQFF.

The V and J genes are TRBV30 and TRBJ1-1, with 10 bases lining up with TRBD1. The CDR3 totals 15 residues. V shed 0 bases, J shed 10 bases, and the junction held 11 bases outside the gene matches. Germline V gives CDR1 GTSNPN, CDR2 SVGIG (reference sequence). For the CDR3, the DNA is TGTGCCTGGAGTGTACTTGGGACAGGGGAGGGGGGAGCTTTCTTT. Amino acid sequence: CAWSVLGTGEGGAFF.

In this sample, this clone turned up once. The CDR3, as DNA: TGTGCCAGCAGCACCGGGACTGCTTACACCGGGGAGCTGTTTTTT. Translating it yields CASSTGTAYTGELFF. This chain connects TRBV28 to TRBJ2-2; a weak D match, TRBD2 (6 bases). This CDR3 region has 15 residues. Germline loops: CDR1 MDHEN, CDR2 SYDVKM. The ends were cut back, 6 bases at V and 3 bases at J, with 14 bases in the middle.

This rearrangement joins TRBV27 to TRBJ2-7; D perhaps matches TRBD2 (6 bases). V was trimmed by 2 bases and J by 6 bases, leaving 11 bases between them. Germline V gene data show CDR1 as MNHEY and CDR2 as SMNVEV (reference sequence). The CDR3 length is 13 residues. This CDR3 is CASSLTSRAEQYF. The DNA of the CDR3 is TGTGCCAGCAGTTTAACTAGCCGGGCCGAGCAGTACTTC.

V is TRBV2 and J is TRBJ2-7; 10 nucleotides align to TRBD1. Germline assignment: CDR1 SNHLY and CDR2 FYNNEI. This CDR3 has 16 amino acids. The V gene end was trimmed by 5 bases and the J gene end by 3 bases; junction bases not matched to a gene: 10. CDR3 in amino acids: CASSTSAGTGDYEQYF. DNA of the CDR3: TGTGCCAGCAGTACATCGGCCGGGACAGGGGACTACGAGCAGTACTTC.

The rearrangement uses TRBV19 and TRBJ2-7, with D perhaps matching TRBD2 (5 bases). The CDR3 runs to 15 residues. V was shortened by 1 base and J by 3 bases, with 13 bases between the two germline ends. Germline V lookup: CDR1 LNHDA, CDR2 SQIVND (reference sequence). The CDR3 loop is CASSIGGTGGYEQYF. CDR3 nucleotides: TGTGCCAGTAGTATAGGGGGAACTGGAGGCTACGAGCAGTACTTC.

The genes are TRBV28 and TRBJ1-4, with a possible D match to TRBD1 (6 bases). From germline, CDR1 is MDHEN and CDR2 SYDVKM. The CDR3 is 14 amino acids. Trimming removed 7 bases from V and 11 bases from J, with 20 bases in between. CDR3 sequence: CASTLRGGAEKLFF. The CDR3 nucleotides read TGTGCCAGCACCCTGCGGGGGGGCGCGGAGAAACTGTTTTTT.

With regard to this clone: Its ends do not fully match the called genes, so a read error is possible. As DNA, the CDR3 is TGTGCCAGCAGTTCCCTGGTGGGGGACAGCCACTTC. Translated, it gives CASSSLVGDSHF. The gene calls are TRBV6-2 or TRBV6-3 and TRBJ2-7, with 7 bases identical to TRBD1. Germline CDR1 is MNHEY and CDR2 is SVGEGT. CDR3 length equals 12 residues.

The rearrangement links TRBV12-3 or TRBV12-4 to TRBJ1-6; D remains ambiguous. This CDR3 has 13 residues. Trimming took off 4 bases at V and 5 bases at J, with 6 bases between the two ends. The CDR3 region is CASSYGDNSPLHF. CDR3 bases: TGTGCCAGCAGTTACGGTGATAATTCACCCCTCCACTTT.

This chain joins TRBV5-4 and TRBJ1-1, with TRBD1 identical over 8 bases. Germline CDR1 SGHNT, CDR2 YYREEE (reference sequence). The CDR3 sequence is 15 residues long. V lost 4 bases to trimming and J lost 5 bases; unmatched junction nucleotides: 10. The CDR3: CASSAQGGRSTEAFF. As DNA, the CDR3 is TGTGCCAGCAGCGCACAGGGGGGGAGAAGTACTGAAGCTTTCTTT.

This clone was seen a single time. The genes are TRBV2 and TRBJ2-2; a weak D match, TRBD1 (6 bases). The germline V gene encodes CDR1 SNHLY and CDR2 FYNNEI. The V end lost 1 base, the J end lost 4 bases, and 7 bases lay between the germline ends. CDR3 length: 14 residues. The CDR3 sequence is CASSEGTATGELFF. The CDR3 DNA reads TGTGCCAGCAGTGAAGGGACAGCCACCGGGGAGCTGTTTTTT.

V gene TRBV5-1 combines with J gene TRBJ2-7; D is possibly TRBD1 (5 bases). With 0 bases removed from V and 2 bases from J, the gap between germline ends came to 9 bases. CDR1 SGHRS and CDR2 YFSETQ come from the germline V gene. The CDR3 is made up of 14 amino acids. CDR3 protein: CASSLDQGPYEQYF. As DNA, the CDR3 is TGCGCCAGCAGCTTGGATCAGGGCCCCTACGAGCAGTACTTC.

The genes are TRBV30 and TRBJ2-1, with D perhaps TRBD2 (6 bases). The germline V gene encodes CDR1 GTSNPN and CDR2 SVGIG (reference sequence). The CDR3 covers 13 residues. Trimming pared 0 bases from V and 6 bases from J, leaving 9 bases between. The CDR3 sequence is CAWSVDYTNEQFF. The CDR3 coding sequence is TGTGCCTGGAGTGTGGACTATACCAATGAGCAGTTCTTC.

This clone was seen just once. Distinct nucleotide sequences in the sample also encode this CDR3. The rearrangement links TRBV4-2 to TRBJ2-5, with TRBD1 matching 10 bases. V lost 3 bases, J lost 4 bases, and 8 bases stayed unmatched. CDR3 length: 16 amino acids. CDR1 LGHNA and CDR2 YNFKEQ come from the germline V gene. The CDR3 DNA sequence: TGTGCCAGCAGCCAGGGCCTGACAGGGGGCATAGAGACCCAGTACTTC. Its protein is CASSQGLTGGIETQYF.

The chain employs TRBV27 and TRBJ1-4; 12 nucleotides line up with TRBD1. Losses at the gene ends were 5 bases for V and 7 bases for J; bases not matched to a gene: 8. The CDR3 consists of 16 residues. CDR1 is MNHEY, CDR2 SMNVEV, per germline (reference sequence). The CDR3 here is CASSQPGQGAVEKLFF. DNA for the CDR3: TGTGCCAGCAGTCAACCGGGACAGGGGGCAGTTGAAAAACTGTTTTTT.

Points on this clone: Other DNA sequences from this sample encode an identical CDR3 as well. CDR3 loop: CASSLGQGNTEAFF. DNA of the CDR3: TGTGCCAGCAGCTTAGGCCAGGGGAACACTGAAGCTTTCTTT. V and J are TRBV7-2 and TRBJ1-1; D is possibly TRBD1 (5 bases). From germline, CDR1 is SGHTA and CDR2 FQGNSA. This CDR3 is 14 amino acids long. The V end was cut by 1 base, the J end by 1 base, with 7 bases between.

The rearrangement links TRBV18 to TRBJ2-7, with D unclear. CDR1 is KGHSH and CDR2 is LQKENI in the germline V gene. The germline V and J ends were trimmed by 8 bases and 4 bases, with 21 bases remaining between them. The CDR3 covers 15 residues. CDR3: CASAIERGNSYEQYF. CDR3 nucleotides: TGTGCCAGCGCAATTGAACGAGGAAACTCGTACGAGCAGTACTTC.